This T cell receptor (beta chain) stems from a study of blood T cell repertoires in COVID-19. As processed by the authors: Scientists estimated how many nucleated cells there were by amplifying reference gene primers. The protocol was immunoSEQ multiplex PCR, while the TCRdb copy is restricted to in-frame clones and leaves out a portion. V and J calls and clone size are as listed in that table; D and trimming were resolved from the DNA. The table shows about 380,000 clones, with approximately 90% occurring only once. Participants had their cohort set by participant-reported clinical history. Cohort 3 recovery required two negative PCRs, clearance, or symptom resolution. This CDR3 is built from 14 residues. Deletions cut 4 bases from V and 3 bases from J, with 9 bases between. Germline values: CDR1 MGHDK, CDR2 SYGVNS.

V and J are TRBV25-1 and TRBJ2-2; possibly TRBD1 for D (5 bases). The receptor was derived from a woman aged 18-29 years who had recovered from COVID-19. The material sequenced was PBMCs or T cells enriched from blood (not recorded which). DNA of the CDR3: TGTGCCAGCAGTGTCAGCAGGGACACCGGGGAGCTGTTTTTT. Translated: CASSVSRDTGELFF.